This is a list of T cell receptor beta chains from one sample in a study of T cells expressing NK-cell markers. From the 5' RACE reads, TCRdb lists one entry per CDR3 protein and no DNA. This sample's clone table lists 200,000 to 300,000 distinct CDR3 sequences. Material: blood T cells: a sorted CD56 or NKG2C T cell subset, CD4+ or CD8+ T cells, or bulk PBMC T cells (not recorded which). These receptors all come from a woman between 18 and 69 years old in good health. Both conserved end residues are part of each CDR3. Each record gives: V gene, J gene, CDR3 protein.

TRBV5-1	TRBJ1-2	CASSLGDREPNYGYTF
TRBV6-1	TRBJ2-2	CASKELALLTGELFF
TRBV24-1	TRBJ2-7	CATSDYDEQYF
TRBV20-1	TRBJ1-1	CSARTAKNTEAFF
TRBV5-4	TRBJ2-2	CASSLARLGVAGELFF
TRBV29-1	TRBJ2-1	CSVRWTSGRSSYNEQFF
TRBV7-9	TRBJ2-2	CASSFNGLAGATGELFF
TRBV20-1	TRBJ2-3	CSAREGFTDTQYF
TRBV7-8	TRBJ2-1	CASSFRGGLREGQFF
TRBV6-1	TRBJ2-3	CASGGTSGGTDTQYF
TRBV3-1	TRBJ1-6	CASSRTGTARSQNSPLHF
TRBV5-1	TRBJ2-7	CASSLPGSLGWYF
TRBV3-1	TRBJ1-6	CASSPWTGVENSPLHF
TRBV5-1	TRBJ2-2	CASSLLANTGELFF
TRBV12-3/TRBV12-4	TRBJ2-1	CASQEGTALNEQFF
TRBV5-1	TRBJ2-1	CASSLVGFLDNEQFF
TRBV7-9	TRBJ1-1	CASEETAGGKAFF
TRBV24-1	TRBJ2-1	CATSATSGLNEQFF
TRBV27	TRBJ2-3	CASSFGDYTDTQYF
TRBV2	TRBJ1-4	CASRDGTVEKLFF
TRBV11-2	TRBJ1-6	CASSPIIGSGGGNSPLHF
TRBV7-3	TRBJ2-1	CASSFSTSGGGGEQFF
TRBV2	TRBJ2-3	CASSDPGLAGGITDTQYF